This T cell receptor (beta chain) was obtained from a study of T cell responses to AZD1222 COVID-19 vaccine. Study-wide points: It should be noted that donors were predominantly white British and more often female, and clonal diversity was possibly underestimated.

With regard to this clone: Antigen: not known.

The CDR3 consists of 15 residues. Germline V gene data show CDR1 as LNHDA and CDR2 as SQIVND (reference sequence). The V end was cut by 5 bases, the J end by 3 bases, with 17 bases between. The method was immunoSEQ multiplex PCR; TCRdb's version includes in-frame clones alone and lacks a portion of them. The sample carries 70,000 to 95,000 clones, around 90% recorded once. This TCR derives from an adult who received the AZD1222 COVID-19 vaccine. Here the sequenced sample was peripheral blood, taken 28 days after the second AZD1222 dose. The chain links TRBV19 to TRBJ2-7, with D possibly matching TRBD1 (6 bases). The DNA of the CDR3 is TGTGCCAGTAGTCTGACCGGGACAACGCTCTACGAGCAGTACTTC. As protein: CASSLTGTTLYEQYF.